The clone carrying this T cell receptor beta chain was detected only a few times. Its target is unknown. The data were taken from a study of multiple sclerosis patients with progressive multifocal leukoencephalopathy. Regarding the study as a whole: Clones expanded at PML were already present before and during natalizumab.

Using immunoSEQ multiplex PCR, the repertoire was profiled, and TCRdb retains in-frame clones only, with some absent. The data show more than 20,000 clones, roughly 90% seen once. As to time point: around eleven months of natalizumab therapy. Trimming left V 4 bases short and J 6 bases short, with 21 bases between. Germline CDR1 LNHDA, CDR2 SQIVND (reference sequence). This CDR3 region has 16 residues. The material sequenced was PBMCs, taken from a patient treated with natalizumab. The V call is TRBV19, the J call TRBJ1-2; D is ambiguous. The receptor comes from a man aged 30 to 39 with multiple sclerosis. CDR3 protein: CASSRHLPQRKDGYTF. The CDR3 bases are TGTGCCAGTAGTAGACACCTTCCCCAACGGAAGGATGGCTACACCTTC.